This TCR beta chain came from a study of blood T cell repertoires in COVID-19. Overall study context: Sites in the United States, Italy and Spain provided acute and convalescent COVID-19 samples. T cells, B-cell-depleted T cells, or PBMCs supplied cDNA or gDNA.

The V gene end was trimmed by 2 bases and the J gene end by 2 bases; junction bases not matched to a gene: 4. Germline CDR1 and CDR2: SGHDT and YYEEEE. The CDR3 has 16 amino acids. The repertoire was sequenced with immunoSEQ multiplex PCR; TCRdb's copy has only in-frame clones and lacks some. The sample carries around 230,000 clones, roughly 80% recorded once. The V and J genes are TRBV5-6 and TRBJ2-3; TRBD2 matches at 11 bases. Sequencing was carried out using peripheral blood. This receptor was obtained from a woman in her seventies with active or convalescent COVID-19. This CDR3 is CASSFGTSGYTDTQYF. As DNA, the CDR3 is TGTGCCAGCAGCTTCGGGACTAGCGGATACACAGATACGCAGTATTTT.